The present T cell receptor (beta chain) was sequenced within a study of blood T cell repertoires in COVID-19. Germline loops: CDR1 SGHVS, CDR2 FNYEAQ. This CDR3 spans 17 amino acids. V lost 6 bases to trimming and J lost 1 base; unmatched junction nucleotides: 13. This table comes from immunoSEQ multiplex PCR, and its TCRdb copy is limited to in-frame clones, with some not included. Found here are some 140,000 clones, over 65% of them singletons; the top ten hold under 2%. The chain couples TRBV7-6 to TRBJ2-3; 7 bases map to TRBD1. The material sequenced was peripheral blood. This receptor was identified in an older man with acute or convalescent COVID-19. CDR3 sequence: CASSSSAGGRGTDTQYF. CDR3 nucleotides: TGTGCCAGCAGTTCATCTGCAGGGGGAAGGGGCACAGATACGCAGTATTTT.